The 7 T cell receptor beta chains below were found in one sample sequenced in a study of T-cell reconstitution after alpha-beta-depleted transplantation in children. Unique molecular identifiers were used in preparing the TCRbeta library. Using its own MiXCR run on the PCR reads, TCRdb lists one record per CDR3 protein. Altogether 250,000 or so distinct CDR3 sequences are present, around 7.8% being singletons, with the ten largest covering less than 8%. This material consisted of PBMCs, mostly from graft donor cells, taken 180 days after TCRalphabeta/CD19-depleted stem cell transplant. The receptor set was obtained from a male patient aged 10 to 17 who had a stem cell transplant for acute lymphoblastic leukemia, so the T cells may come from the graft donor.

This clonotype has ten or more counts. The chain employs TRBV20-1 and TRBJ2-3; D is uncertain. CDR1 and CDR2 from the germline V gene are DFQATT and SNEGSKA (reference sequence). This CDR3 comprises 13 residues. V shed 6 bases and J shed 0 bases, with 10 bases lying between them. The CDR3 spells CSASTSSTDTQYF. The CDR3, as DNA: TGCAGTGCCAGTACGTCCAGCACAGATACGCAGTATTTT.

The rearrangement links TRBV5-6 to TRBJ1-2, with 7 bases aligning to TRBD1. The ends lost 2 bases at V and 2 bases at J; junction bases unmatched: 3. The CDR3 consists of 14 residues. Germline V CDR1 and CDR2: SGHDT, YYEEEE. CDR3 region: CASSFGTANYGYTF. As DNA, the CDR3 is TGTGCCAGCAGCTTCGGGACAGCGAACTATGGCTACACCTTC.

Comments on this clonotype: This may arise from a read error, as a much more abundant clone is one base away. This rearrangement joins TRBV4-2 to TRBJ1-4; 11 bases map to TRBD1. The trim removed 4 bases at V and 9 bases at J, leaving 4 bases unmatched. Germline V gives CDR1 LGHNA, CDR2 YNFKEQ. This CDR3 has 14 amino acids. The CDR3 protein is CASSRGQGDQKLFF. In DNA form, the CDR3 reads TGTGCCAGCAGCCGGGGACAGGGGGACCAAAAACTGTTTTTT.

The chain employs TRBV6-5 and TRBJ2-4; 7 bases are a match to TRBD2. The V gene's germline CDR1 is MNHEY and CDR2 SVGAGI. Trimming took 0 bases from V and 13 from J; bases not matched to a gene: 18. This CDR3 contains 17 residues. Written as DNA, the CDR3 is TGTGCCAGCAGTTACTCGATTTGGGGAGGGCGCTACGCGGTGCAGTACTTC. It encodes CASSYSIWGGRYAVQYF.

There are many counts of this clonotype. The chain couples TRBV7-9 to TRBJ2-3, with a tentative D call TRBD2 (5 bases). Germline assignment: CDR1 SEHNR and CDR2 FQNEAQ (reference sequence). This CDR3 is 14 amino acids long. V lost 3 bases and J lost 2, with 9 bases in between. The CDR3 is CASSFPGDTDTQYF. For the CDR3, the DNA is TGTGCCAGCAGCTTCCCCGGGGACACAGATACGCAGTATTTT.

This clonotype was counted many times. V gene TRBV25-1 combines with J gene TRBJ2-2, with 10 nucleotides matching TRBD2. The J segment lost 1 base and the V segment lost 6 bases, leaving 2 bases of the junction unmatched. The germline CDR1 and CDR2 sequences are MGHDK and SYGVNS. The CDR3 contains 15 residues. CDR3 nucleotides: TGTGCCAGCAGGGGGACTAGCGTGAACACCGGGGAGCTGTTTTTT. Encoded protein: CASRGTSVNTGELFF.

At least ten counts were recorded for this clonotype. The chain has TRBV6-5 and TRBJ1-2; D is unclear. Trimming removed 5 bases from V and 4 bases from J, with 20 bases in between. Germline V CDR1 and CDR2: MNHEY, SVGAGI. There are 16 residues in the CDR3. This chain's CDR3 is CASSRPGRATRYGYTF. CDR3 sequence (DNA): TGTGCCAGCAGTCGCCCTGGCAGAGCCACTCGCTATGGCTACACCTTC.